The 19 T cell receptor beta chains listed next were all sequenced from one sample in a study of T cells in Graves' hyperthyroidism and ophthalmopathy. TCR beta CDR3 regions were amplified from RNA transcripts. A first-round RT-PCR of the TCR CDR3 used the HTBI primer set. One entry per CDR3 protein results from TCRdb running MiXCR on the multiplex PCR reads. The table lists about 590,000 distinct CDR3 sequences, 12% to 15% of them singletons. Sequencing was done on a sample of blood. All receptors derive from a woman between 18 and 29 years old with Graves' ophthalmopathy.

The rearrangement links TRBV6-1 to TRBJ2-2; possibly TRBD1 or TRBD2 for D (7 bases each). The V and J ends lost 8 bases and 4 bases respectively, with 14 bases between them. The CDR3 totals 14 residues. Germline assignment: CDR1 MNHNS and CDR2 SASEGT. The CDR3 loop is CASFQGGITGELFF. In DNA form, the CDR3 reads TGTGCCAGCTTTCAGGGGGGGATCACCGGGGAGCTGTTTTTT.

This clonotype turned up a few times. The V call is TRBV19, the J call TRBJ2-3; D remains unclear. Germline V gene sequence: CDR1 LNHDA, CDR2 SQIVND (reference sequence). This CDR3 has 11 amino acids. V was shortened by 1 base and J by 8 bases, with 4 bases between the two germline ends. In DNA, the CDR3 is TGTGCCAGTAGTATAGCCGGTACGCAGTATTTT. This encodes CASSIAGTQYF.

This clonotype was counted many times. The rearrangement uses TRBV24-1 and TRBJ2-3, with TRBD2 matching over 8 bases. Germline CDR1 is KGHDR and CDR2 is SFDVKD. The CDR3 consists of 14 residues. J lost 5 bases, V lost 4 bases, and 4 bases had no gene match. Written as DNA, the CDR3 is TGTGCCACCAGTGAAGGTAGCGGGAAAGATACGCAGTATTTT. It yields the protein CATSEGSGKDTQYF.

There are many counts of this clonotype. This chain connects TRBV19 to TRBJ2-2; D gene unclear. Germline CDR1 and CDR2: LNHDA and SQIVND (reference sequence). This CDR3 is built from 14 residues. The germline V and J ends were trimmed by 6 bases and 8 bases, with 16 bases remaining between them. CDR3 protein: CASSPSQAMGELFF. The CDR3 DNA follows: TGTGCCAGTAGCCCCTCGCAGGCGATGGGGGAGCTGTTTTTT.

This clonotype was picked up a small number of times. This rearrangement joins TRBV25-1 to TRBJ2-7; D might be TRBD1 (5 bases). V shed 5 bases and J shed 5 bases, with 10 bases lying between them. The germline gives CDR1 MGHDK, CDR2 SYGVNS. This CDR3 has 12 amino acids. CDR3 in DNA: TGTGCCAGCAGTCCAGGGATCCACGAGCAGTACTTC. This codes for CASSPGIHEQYF.

This clonotype was observed many times. The genes are TRBV20-1 and TRBJ1-1; D ambiguous. CDR3 length: 12 residues. The V end was cut by 1 base, the J end by 6 bases, with 9 bases between. Germline V gene sequence: CDR1 DFQATT, CDR2 SNEGSKA (reference sequence). The CDR3 DNA reads as TGCAGTGCTAGAGGCAACCGGCCTGAAGCTTTCTTT. It specifies CSARGNRPEAFF.

This clonotype was seen at least ten times. The chain is built from TRBV20-1 and TRBJ1-2; D not resolved. Germline CDR1 is DFQATT and CDR2 is SNEGSKA (reference sequence). Trimming pared 0 bases from V and 4 bases from J, leaving 12 bases between. The CDR3 contains 14 residues. The CDR3 is CSAREASGVYGYTF. The DNA for the CDR3 is TGCAGTGCTAGAGAAGCTAGCGGGGTCTATGGCTACACCTTC.

This clonotype was counted at least ten times. Germline and junction disagree at one end, which may indicate a read error. The genes are TRBV3-1 and TRBJ1-2, with no clear D. CDR3 size: 15 residues. Germline loops: CDR1 LGHDT, CDR2 YNNKEL (reference sequence). The chain's CDR3 is CASNQVRPLGYGYTF. The CDR3 coding sequence is TGTGCCAGCAACCAAGTCCGACCATTAGGCTATGGCTACACCTTC. Full variable domain (outside the CDR3, taken from reference TRBV3-1 and TRBJ1-2): DTAVSQTPKYLVTQMGNDKSIKCEQNLGHDTMYWYKQDSKKFLKIMFSYNNKELIINETVPNRFSPKSPDKAHLNLHINSLELGDSAVYFCASNQVRPLGYGYTFGSGTRLTVV.

The V gene is TRBV4-1, the J gene TRBJ2-1; TRBD2 matches at 7 bases. CDR1 is MGHRA and CDR2 is YSYEKL in the germline V gene. This CDR3 contains 17 residues. Trimming at V came to 0 bases and at J to 5 bases, leaving 10 bases not matched to a gene. Here the CDR3 DNA reads TGCGCCAGCAGCCAAGAGGGCCCGCCGGGGACTAACAATGAGCAGTTCTTC. Residues: CASSQEGPPGTNNEQFF.

The chain recombines TRBV5-4 with TRBJ2-5; TRBD1 matches 9 bases. The junction had 5 bases not matched to a gene; V was cut back by 0 bases and J by 5 bases. The V gene's germline CDR1 is SGHNT and CDR2 YYREEE (reference sequence). The CDR3 length is 15 residues. The chain's CDR3 is CASSLDRGRGETQYF. The CDR3 DNA reads TGTGCCAGCAGCTTGGACAGGGGGCGCGGGGAGACCCAGTACTTC.

This rearrangement joins TRBV7-2 to TRBJ1-2, with TRBD1 identical over 8 bases. Trimming cost V 2 bases and J 0 bases; bases outside gene matches: 8. Looked up from germline, CDR1 is SGHTA and CDR2 is FQGNSA. The CDR3 has 17 residues. CDR3 sequence: CASSLPRQGTPNYGYTF. For the CDR3, the DNA is TGTGCCAGCAGCTTACCCCGACAGGGGACACCTAACTATGGCTACACCTTC.

Notes on this clonotype: A read error is likely, as this CDR3 ends without the conserved phenylalanine or tryptophan. The rearrangement links TRBV4-1 to TRBJ2-1; 9 bases are a match to TRBD2. Germline CDR1 reads MGHRA; CDR2 reads YSYEKL. Trimming cost V 4 bases and J 5 bases; bases outside gene matches: 9. CDR3 length: 16 amino acids. The CDR3 is CASSPLGGRAHNEQFL. CDR3 nucleotides: TGCGCCAGCAGCCCCCTGGGCGGGAGGGCCCACAATGAGCAGTTCCTC.

This clonotype was seen a few times. The chain has TRBV6-5 and TRBJ1-2; D gene ambiguous. The V end was cut by 2 bases, the J end by 7 bases, with 11 bases between. Germline V lookup: CDR1 MNHEY, CDR2 SVGAGI. The CDR3 totals 13 residues. CDR3 bases: TGTGCCAGCAGTTACACGCAGAATTTTGGCTACACCTTC. Amino acid sequence: CASSYTQNFGYTF.

This clonotype was seen many times. The V and J genes are TRBV2 and TRBJ2-2; D may match TRBD1 or TRBD2 (5 bases each). CDR1 is SNHLY and CDR2 is FYNNEI in the germline V gene. CDR3 size: 15 residues. V dropped 8 bases and J dropped 7 bases, with 20 bases sitting between them. CDR3 in amino acids: CASAIEVSGGGELFF. CDR3 nucleotide sequence: TGTGCCAGCGCGATCGAGGTGTCTGGGGGCGGGGAGCTGTTTTTT.

On this clonotype: A read error may be the cause here, since a much bigger clone is one base away. The chain couples TRBV7-9 to TRBJ2-5; 7 nucleotides align to TRBD2. The CDR3 is made up of 15 amino acids. Germline V gene lookup returns CDR1 SEHNR and CDR2 FQNEAQ (reference sequence). The CDR3 sequence is CGSAVGGASGETQYF. Written as DNA, the CDR3 is TGTGGCAGCGCCGTGGGAGGGGCATCAGGGGAGACCCAGTACTTC.

This clonotype was counted only a few times. The chain employs TRBV4-3 and TRBJ2-5; maybe TRBD2 (7 bases). Trimming left V 0 bases short and J 5 bases short, with 19 bases between. The CDR3 covers 17 residues. Germline V gene lookup returns CDR1 LGHNA and CDR2 YSLEER. DNA for the CDR3: TGCGCCAGCAGCCAAGACCGGGGGGCGGCAGGGCGGGAGACCCAGTACTTC. This codes for CASSQDRGAAGRETQYF.

This clonotype showed up many times. This rearrangement joins TRBV12-3 or TRBV12-4 to TRBJ2-3, with a tentative D call TRBD2 (6 bases). The ends were cut back, 10 bases at V and 2 bases at J, with 16 bases in the middle. This CDR3 spans 14 amino acids. CDR3 protein: CATVLAGITDTQYF. CDR3 sequence (DNA): TGTGCCACCGTACTCGCGGGAATCACAGATACGCAGTATTTT.

The J gene is TRBJ2-7, the V gene TRBV7-2, with TRBD1 identical over 8 bases. The V segment lost 3 bases and the J segment 2 bases; nucleotides outside the gene matches: 9. Germline V CDR1 and CDR2: SGHTA, FQGNSA. The CDR3 runs to 16 residues. CDR3 residues: CASSLKRDRSAYEQYF. The CDR3 nucleotides read TGTGCCAGCAGCTTGAAACGGGACAGGAGCGCCTACGAGCAGTACTTC.

The chain uses TRBV18 and TRBJ1-1, with 10 bases that match TRBD1. This CDR3 has 17 amino acids. The V gene's germline CDR1 is KGHSH and CDR2 LQKENI. With V trimmed by 3 bases and J by 5 bases, 12 bases remained unmatched. CDR3 nucleotides: TGTGCCAGCTCACCTCTCTGGACAGGGGGTCGGCGGACTGAAGCTTTCTTT. This encodes CASSPLWTGGRRTEAFF.